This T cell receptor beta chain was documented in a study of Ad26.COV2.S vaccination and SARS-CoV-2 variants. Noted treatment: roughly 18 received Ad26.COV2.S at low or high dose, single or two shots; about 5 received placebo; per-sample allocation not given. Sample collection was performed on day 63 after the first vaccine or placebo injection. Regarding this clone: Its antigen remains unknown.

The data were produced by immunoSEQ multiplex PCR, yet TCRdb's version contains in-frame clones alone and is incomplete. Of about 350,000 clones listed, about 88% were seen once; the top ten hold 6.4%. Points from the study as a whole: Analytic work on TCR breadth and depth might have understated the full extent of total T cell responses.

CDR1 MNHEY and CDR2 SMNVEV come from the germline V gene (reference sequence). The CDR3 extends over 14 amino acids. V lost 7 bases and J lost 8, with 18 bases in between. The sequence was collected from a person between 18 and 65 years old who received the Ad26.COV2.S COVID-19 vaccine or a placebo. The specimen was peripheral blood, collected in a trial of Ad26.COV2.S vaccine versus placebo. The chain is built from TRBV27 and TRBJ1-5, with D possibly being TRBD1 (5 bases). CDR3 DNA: TGTGCCAGCAAGATGGGTACTGAGGGGAAGCCCCAGCATTTT. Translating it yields CASKMGTEGKPQHF.